These T cell receptor beta chains were read from a single sample in a study of cytomegalovirus exposure and HLA in healthy donors. Here immunoSEQ multiplex PCR was the method, and the copy in TCRdb shows in-frame clones only, minus some. The sample consists of 150,000 or so clones, under 85% of them appearing once. The sequenced sample consisted of PBMCs. These receptors were taken from a woman aged 25-40 years in good health and CMV-seronegative. Both conserved end residues are part of each CDR3. The D gene is left open where the match is weak. The listing skips clone size in some rows; elsewhere it reads once, few, many or a size class.

abundance,len,v_gene,j_gene,d_gene,CDR3nt,CDR3aa
.,16,TRBV7-8,TRBJ1-6,.,TGTGCCAGCAGCCCAACAGGGAATTCTCGGAATTCACCCCTCCACTTT,CASSPTGNSRNSPLHF
few,12,TRBV30,TRBJ1-1,.,TGTGCCTGGAGTGGGGGGCGGATTGAAGCTTTCTTT,CAWSGGRIEAFF
.,15,TRBV7-3,TRBJ2-1,.,TGTGCCAGCAGCCCGGACCTCGGGACTGGTAATGAGCAGTTCTTC,CASSPDLGTGNEQFF
.,13,TRBV6-4,TRBJ1-5,TRBD1,TGTGCCAGCAGCCGGGACAGAGATCAGCCCCAGCATTTT,CASSRDRDQPQHF
.,15,TRBV7-2,TRBJ2-1,.,TGTGCCAGCAGCGCTCAACAAAGCTCCTACAATGAGCAGTTCTTC,CASSAQQSSYNEQFF
.,17,TRBV18,TRBJ2-7,.,TGTGCCAGCTCACCACGGGGCGCGGGGGCCGGCTCCTACGAGCAGTACTTC,CASSPRGAGAGSYEQYF
few,15,TRBV6-5,TRBJ1-2,TRBD1,TGTGCCAGCAGTGACTGGACAGGGGGCGCCTATGGCTACACCTTC,CASSDWTGGAYGYTF
.,16,TRBV2,TRBJ1-2,TRBD1,TGTGCCAGCAGTGAGACGGGACAGGGGATTAACTATGGCTACACCTTC,CASSETGQGINYGYTF
.,14,TRBV10-3,TRBJ1-1,.,TGTGCCATCAGTGACCAGACTTGGAACACTGAAGCTTTCTTT,CAISDQTWNTEAFF
.,14,TRBV7-8,TRBJ1-4,.,TGTGCCAGCAGCTCACAGGGAGGGAGTGAAAAACTGTTTTTT,CASSSQGGSEKLFF